Shown below are 20 T cell receptor beta chains from a single sample sequenced in a study of CDR3 diversity in severe acne. Using its own MiXCR run on the PCR reads, TCRdb lists one record per CDR3 protein. The table has fewer than 90,000 distinct CDR3 sequences, under 60% seen once; the top ten hold about 13%. The sample consisted of blood. These receptors came from a male donor in good health, without acne.

V and J are TRBV5-1 and TRBJ2-5; D might be TRBD1 or TRBD2, each matching 5 bases. This CDR3 has 14 amino acids. V was clipped by 6 bases and J by 5 bases, with 17 bases between them. Germline V lookup: CDR1 SGHRS, CDR2 YFSETQ. For the CDR3, the DNA is TGCGCCAGCACCACCGGGACGGGTGGGGAGACCCAGTACTTC. Encoded protein: CASTTGTGGETQYF.

This clonotype has just a few counts. The chain links TRBV2 to TRBJ2-5, with a tentative D call TRBD2 (5 bases). Per germline, CDR1 SNHLY and CDR2 FYNNEI. There are 14 residues in the CDR3. The V end was cut by 4 bases, the J end by 2 bases, with 11 bases between. In DNA form, the CDR3 reads TGTGCCAGCAGTGGGGGTGGAGGACAAGAGACCCAGTACTTC. It specifies CASSGGGGQETQYF.

The V gene is TRBV24-1, the J gene TRBJ2-7, with 8 bases matching TRBD1. The germline V gene has CDR1 KGHDR and CDR2 SFDVKD. The V segment lost 10 bases and the J segment 3 bases; nucleotides outside the gene matches: 7. The CDR3 runs to 13 residues. For the CDR3, the DNA is TGTGCCACAGCAAGACAGGGGTACTACGAGCAGTACTTC. It is translated as CATARQGYYEQYF.

The rearrangement links TRBV24-1 to TRBJ1-6; 7 bases are a match to TRBD1. Germline loops: CDR1 KGHDR, CDR2 SFDVKD. This CDR3 has 15 residues. V lost 3 bases and J lost 9; bases outside the gene matches: 7. This CDR3 reads CATSDPQGGSSPLHF. CDR3 in DNA: TGTGCCACCAGTGATCCCCAGGGGGGATCTTCACCCCTCCACTTT.

The sample holds one count of this clonotype. V gene TRBV7-1 combines with J gene TRBJ2-3; 14 bases align to TRBD2. TRBV7-1 is an open reading frame whose function is uncertain. This CDR3 has 18 amino acids. After removal of 3 bases from V and 4 bases from J, the junction contained 9 bases not matched to a gene. The CDR3 here is CASSSRTSGGRGPDTQYF. CDR3 DNA sequence: TGTGCCAGCAGCTCCCGGACTAGCGGGGGGCGGGGGCCAGATACGCAGTATTTT.

The CDR3 bases are TGTGCCAGCTCACCTGGGCTCAGCCAGCCCCAGCATTTT. Translation: CASSPGLSQPQHF. This chain links TRBV25-1 with TRBJ1-5; D gene ambiguous. This CDR3 has 13 residues. The germline gives CDR1 MGHDK, CDR2 SYGVNS. Trimming took 8 bases from V and 7 from J, leaving 15 bases between them.

V and J are TRBV29-1 and TRBJ1-5, with 10 bases fitting TRBD1. Germline-derived CDR1 and CDR2 are SQVTM and ANQGSEA. V lost 4 bases and J lost 7; bases outside the gene matches: 7. This CDR3 has 14 residues. The DNA for the CDR3 is TGCAGCGTTGCGGGACAGGGGTCCGGGCAGCCCCAGCATTTT. Protein: CSVAGQGSGQPQHF. Supplemented by reference TRBV29-1 and TRBJ1-5, the full variable domain reads SAVISQKPSRDICQRGTSLTIQCQVDSQVTMMFWYRQQPGQSLTLIATANQGSEATYESGFVIDKFPISRPNLTFSTLTVSNMSPEDSSIYLCSVAGQGSGQPQHFGDGTRLSIL.

At least ten counts were recorded for this clonotype. CDR3 DNA: TGTGCTAGTGGTCCTCCGGACGAGCAGTACTTC. This sequence encodes CASGPPDEQYF. The chain combines TRBV12-5 with TRBJ2-7; D remains unclear. This CDR3 is 11 amino acids long. Germline V CDR1 and CDR2: LGHNT, FRNRAP. The V gene lost 5 bases and the J gene lost 5 bases, with 7 bases spanning the gap.

This rearrangement joins TRBV7-3 to TRBJ2-5; 11 bases align to TRBD1. Trimming cost V 4 bases and J 6 bases; bases outside gene matches: 7. Germline V gene sequence: CDR1 SGHTA, CDR2 FQGTGA. CDR3 length: 15 amino acids. The CDR3 DNA reads as TGTGCCAGCAGCTCCGGACAGGGGGCTTTGAAGACCCAGTACTTC. Translated, it gives CASSSGQGALKTQYF. The full variable domain, its missing parts supplied by reference TRBV7-3 and TRBJ2-5, is GAGVSQTPSNKVTEKGKYVELRCDPISGHTALYWYRQSLGQGPEFLIYFQGTGAADDSGLPNDRFFAVRPEGSVSTLKIQRTERGDSAVYLCASSSGQGALKTQYFGPGTRLLVL.

V gene TRBV19 combines with J gene TRBJ2-7; 9 positions match TRBD2. The CDR3 extends over 15 amino acids. V lost 4 bases, J lost 2 bases, and 6 bases stayed unmatched. CDR1 is LNHDA and CDR2 is SQIVND in the germline V gene (reference sequence). The CDR3 DNA reads TGTGCCAGTAGTACGTTAGCGGGAGAGGCCTACGAGCAGTACTTC. It yields the protein CASSTLAGEAYEQYF.

The rearrangement uses TRBV7-6 and TRBJ1-6; D possibly corresponds to TRBD1 (5 bases). This CDR3 is built from 13 residues. CDR1 is SGHVS, CDR2 FNYEAQ, per germline. Between the trimmed V and J ends, which lost 4 bases and 10 bases, there was a span of 11 bases. CDR3 region: CASSSERDSPLHF. In DNA, the CDR3 is TGTGCCAGCAGCTCAGAGCGGGACTCACCCCTCCACTTT.

J is TRBJ1-2 and V is TRBV24-1, with no clear D. Germline V CDR1 and CDR2: KGHDR, SFDVKD. CDR3 length equals 21 residues. V lost 5 bases and J lost 0, with 30 bases in between. This CDR3 reads CATSVPFRVAIFLCANYGYTF. The DNA of the CDR3 is TGTGCCACCAGTGTCCCTTTTAGAGTGGCTATATTCTTATGTGCTAACTATGGCTACACCTTC.

This clonotype was found many times. The chain joins TRBV2 to TRBJ2-3; TRBD1 aligns across 8 bases. The V gene's germline CDR1 is SNHLY and CDR2 FYNNEI. J was trimmed by 4 bases and V by 4 bases; bases with no gene match: 4. The CDR3 consists of 14 residues. The CDR3 nucleotides read TGTGCCAGCAGTGTGACAGGGGTTTCAGATACGCAGTATTTT. Translated: CASSVTGVSDTQYF.

The rearrangement uses TRBV7-8 and TRBJ1-5; 7 bases agree with TRBD1. V lost 6 bases to trimming and J lost 0 bases; unmatched junction nucleotides: 17. The CDR3 is made up of 19 amino acids. Germline assignment: CDR1 SGHVS and CDR2 FQNEAQ. CDR3 nucleotides: TGTGCCAGCAGTTCCGGGACAGATAAACTAAAAAATAGCAATCAGCCCCAGCATTTT. Its protein is CASSSGTDKLKNSNQPQHF.

This clonotype was observed a handful of times. The genes are TRBV20-1 and TRBJ2-7; TRBD2 aligns across 16 bases. CDR1 and CDR2 (germline): DFQATT, SNEGSKA (reference sequence). This CDR3 is 16 amino acids long. Losses at the gene ends were 2 bases for V and 5 bases for J; bases not matched to a gene: 6. The CDR3, as DNA: TGCAGTGCTAGACGGGGACTAGCGGGAGGGCGGGACGAGCAGTACTTC. Translated, it gives CSARRGLAGGRDEQYF.

The chain carries TRBV7-9 and TRBJ2-5; D unclear. Trimming took 6 bases from V and 12 from J, leaving 14 bases between them. The CDR3 length is 11 residues. The V gene's germline CDR1 is SEHNR and CDR2 FQNEAQ (reference sequence). CDR3 coding DNA: TGTGCCAGCAGTTCCTCCGGGCCCAAGTACTTC. Amino acids: CASSSSGPKYF.

The rearrangement uses TRBV12-3 or TRBV12-4 and TRBJ2-2; 7 nucleotides align to TRBD1. The J segment lost 2 bases and the V segment lost 6 bases, leaving 12 bases of the junction unmatched. The CDR3 extends over 17 amino acids. CDR3 nucleotide sequence: TGTGCCAGCAGCCCACCCGTGACAGGGATAAACACCGGGGAGCTGTTTTTT. Amino acid sequence: CASSPPVTGINTGELFF.

This clonotype appeared a few times. J is TRBJ2-7 and V is TRBV20-1; 7 nucleotides match TRBD2. V gave up 6 bases and J gave up 0 bases; unmatched junction bases: 14. CDR1 and CDR2 (germline): DFQATT, SNEGSKA (reference sequence). The length of the CDR3 is 16 residues. The CDR3 nucleotides are TGCAGTGCCCTAGAGGTCGGGGGGACCAACTCCTACGAGCAGTACTTC. As protein: CSALEVGGTNSYEQYF.

V gene TRBV7-6 combines with J gene TRBJ2-7, with TRBD1 as a possible D gene (5 bases). The CDR3 loop spans 13 amino acids. Germline values: CDR1 SGHVS, CDR2 FNYEAQ. Trimming took 4 bases from V and 5 from J, leaving 12 bases between them. CDR3 coding DNA: TGTGCCAGCAGCTCTCAGGGATTCAACGAGCAGTACTTC. Its translation is CASSSQGFNEQYF. Variable domain in full (rest from reference TRBV7-6 and TRBJ2-7): GAGVSQSPRYKVTKRGQDVALRCDPISGHVSLYWYRQALGQGPEFLTYFNYEAQQDKSGLPNDRFSAERPEGSISTLTIQRTEQRDSAMYRCASSSQGFNEQYFGPGTRLTVT.

This chain links TRBV19 with TRBJ2-2; 9 bases align to TRBD2. V lost 5 bases and J lost 4; bases outside the gene matches: 11. The V gene's germline CDR1 is LNHDA and CDR2 SQIVND (reference sequence). This CDR3 spans 17 amino acids. Written as DNA, the CDR3 is TGTGCCAGTAGTGGAGGACTAGCGATAATCTTCACCGGGGAGCTGTTTTTT. This translates into CASSGGLAIIFTGELFF.